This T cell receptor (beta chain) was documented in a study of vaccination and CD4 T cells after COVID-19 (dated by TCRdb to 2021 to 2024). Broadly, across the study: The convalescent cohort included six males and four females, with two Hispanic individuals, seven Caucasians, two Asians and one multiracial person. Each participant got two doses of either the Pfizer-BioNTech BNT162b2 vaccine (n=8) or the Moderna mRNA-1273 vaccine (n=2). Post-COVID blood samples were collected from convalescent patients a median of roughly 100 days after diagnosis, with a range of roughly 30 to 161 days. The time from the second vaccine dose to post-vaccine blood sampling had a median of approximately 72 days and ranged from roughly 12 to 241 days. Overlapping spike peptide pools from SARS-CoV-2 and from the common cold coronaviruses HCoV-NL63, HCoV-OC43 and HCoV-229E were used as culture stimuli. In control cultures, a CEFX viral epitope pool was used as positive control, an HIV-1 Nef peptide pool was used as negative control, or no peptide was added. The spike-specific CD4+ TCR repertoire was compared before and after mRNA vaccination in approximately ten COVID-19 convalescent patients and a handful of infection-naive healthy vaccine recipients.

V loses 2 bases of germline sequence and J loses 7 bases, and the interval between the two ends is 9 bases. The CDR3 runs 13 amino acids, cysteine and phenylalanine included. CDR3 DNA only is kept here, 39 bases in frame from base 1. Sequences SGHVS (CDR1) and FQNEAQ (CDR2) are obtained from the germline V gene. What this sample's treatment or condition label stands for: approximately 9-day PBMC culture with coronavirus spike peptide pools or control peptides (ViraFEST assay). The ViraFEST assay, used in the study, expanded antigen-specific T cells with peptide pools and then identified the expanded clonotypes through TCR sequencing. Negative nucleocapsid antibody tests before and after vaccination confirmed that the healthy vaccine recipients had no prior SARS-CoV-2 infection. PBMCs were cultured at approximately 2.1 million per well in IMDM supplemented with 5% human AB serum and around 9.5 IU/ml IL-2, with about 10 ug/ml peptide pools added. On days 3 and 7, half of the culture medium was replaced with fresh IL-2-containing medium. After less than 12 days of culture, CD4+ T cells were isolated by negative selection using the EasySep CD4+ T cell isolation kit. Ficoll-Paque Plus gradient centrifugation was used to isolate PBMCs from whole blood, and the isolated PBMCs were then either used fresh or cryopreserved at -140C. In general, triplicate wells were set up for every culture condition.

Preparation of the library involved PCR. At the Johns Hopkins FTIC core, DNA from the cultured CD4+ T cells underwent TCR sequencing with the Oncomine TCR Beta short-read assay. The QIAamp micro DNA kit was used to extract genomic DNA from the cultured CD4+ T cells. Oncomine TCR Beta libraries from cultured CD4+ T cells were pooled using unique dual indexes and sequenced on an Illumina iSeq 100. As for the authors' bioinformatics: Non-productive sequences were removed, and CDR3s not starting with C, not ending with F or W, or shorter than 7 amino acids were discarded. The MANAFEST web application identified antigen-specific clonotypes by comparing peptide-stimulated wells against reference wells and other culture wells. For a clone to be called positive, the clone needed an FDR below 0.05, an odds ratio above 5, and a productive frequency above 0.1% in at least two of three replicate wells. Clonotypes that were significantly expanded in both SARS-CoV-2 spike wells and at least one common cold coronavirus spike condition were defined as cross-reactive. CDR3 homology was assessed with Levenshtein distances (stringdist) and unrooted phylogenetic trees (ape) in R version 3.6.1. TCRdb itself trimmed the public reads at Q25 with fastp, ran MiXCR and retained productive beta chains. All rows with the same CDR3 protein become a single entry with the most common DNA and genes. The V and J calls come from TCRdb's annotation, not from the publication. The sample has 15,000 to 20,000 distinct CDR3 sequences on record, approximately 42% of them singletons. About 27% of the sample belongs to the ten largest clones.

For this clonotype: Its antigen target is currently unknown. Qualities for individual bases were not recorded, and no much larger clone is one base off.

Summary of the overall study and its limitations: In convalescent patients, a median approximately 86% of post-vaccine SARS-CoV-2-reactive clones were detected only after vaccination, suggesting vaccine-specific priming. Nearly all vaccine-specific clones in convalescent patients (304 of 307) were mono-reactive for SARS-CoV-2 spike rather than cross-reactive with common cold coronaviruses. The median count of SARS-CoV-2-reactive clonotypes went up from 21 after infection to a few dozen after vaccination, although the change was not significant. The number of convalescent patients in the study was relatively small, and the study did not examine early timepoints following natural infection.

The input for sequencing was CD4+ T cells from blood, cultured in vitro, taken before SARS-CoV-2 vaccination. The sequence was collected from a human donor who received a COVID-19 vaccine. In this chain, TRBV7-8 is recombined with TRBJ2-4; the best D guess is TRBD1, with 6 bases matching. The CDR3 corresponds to CASSLNRENIQYF. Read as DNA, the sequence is TGTGCCAGCAGCTTAAACAGGGAGAACATTCAGTACTTC.